The 16 T cell receptor beta chains listed next were all sequenced from one sample in a study of cytomegalovirus exposure and HLA in healthy donors. Vbeta (60) and Jbeta (13) primers were used in the PCR. The table came from immunoSEQ multiplex PCR; TCRdb's copy has only in-frame clones and leaves some out. This table holds around 230,000 clones, almost 80% found once. The sample was PBMCs. The receptors were sampled from a male donor in good health and CMV-seronegative.

The V and J genes are TRBV7-3 and TRBJ2-2; 7 bases line up with TRBD2. Germline V gives CDR1 SGHTA, CDR2 FQGTGA. J was trimmed by 4 bases and V by 2 bases; bases with no gene match: 1. The CDR3 totals 14 residues. The CDR3 bases are TGTGCCAGCAGCTTACGCGGGGGCACCGGGGAGCTGTTTTTT. It yields the protein CASSLRGGTGELFF.

This clone appeared once. V gene TRBV28 combines with J gene TRBJ2-7; no clear D gene. V lost 5 bases and J lost 0, with 8 bases in between. CDR1 is MDHEN, CDR2 SYDVKM, per germline. The CDR3 runs 13 residues. CDR3: CASSPGASYEQYF. The CDR3 DNA follows: TGTGCCAGCAGTCCCGGTGCCTCCTACGAGCAGTACTTC. The full variable domain, rest sourced from reference TRBV28 and TRBJ2-7, is DVKVTQSSRYLVKRTGEKVFLECVQDMDHENMFWYRQDPGLGLRLIYFSYDVKMKEKGDIPEGYSVSREKKERFSLILESASTNQTSMYLCASSPGASYEQYFGPGTRLTVT.

This sequence joins TRBV5-1 and TRBJ2-3; D might be TRBD2 (7 bases). This CDR3 region has 14 residues. V lost 4 bases and J 4 bases, leaving 13 bases between the germline ends. Germline CDR1 SGHRS, CDR2 YFSETQ. In DNA form, the CDR3 reads TGCGCCAGCAGCAGGGGGGCGGGAGCAGATACGCAGTATTTT. It translates to CASSRGAGADTQYF.

The chain couples TRBV7-6 to TRBJ1-3; the D gene is possibly TRBD1 (6 bases). V lost 5 bases to trimming and J lost 0 bases, with 14 bases between them. Germline CDR1 SGHVS, CDR2 FNYEAQ. The CDR3 runs to 16 residues. CDR3 amino acids: CASSGHRVGSGNTIYF. DNA for the CDR3: TGTGCCAGCAGCGGACACAGGGTCGGCTCTGGAAACACCATATATTTT.

J is TRBJ2-5 and V is TRBV7-2; 13 bases are shared with TRBD2. The V and J ends lost 4 bases and 2 bases, in that order; junction bases with no gene match: 1. Germline assignment: CDR1 SGHTA and CDR2 FQGNSA. This CDR3 is 15 amino acids long. The DNA of the CDR3 is TGTGCCAGCAGCTCGGGACTAGCGGGACAAGAGACCCAGTACTTC. Protein sequence: CASSSGLAGQETQYF.

The chain uses TRBV29-1 and TRBJ1-2, with TRBD1 identical over 7 bases. Germline CDR1 SQVTM, CDR2 ANQGSEA. CDR3 size: 13 residues. J gave up 7 bases and V 4 bases, and 9 bases lay outside the gene matches. As DNA, the CDR3 is TGCAGCGTTGCCACAGGGGCCTGGAGTGGCTACACCTTC. Translating it yields CSVATGAWSGYTF.

V gene TRBV7-9 combines with J gene TRBJ1-4, with 12 bases aligning to TRBD1. The CDR3 loop spans 16 amino acids. Germline loops: CDR1 SEHNR, CDR2 FQNEAQ (reference sequence). The V segment lost 5 bases and the J segment 7 bases; nucleotides outside the gene matches: 8. The CDR3 region is CASSLRRDRGPEKLFF. CDR3 nucleotide sequence: TGTGCCAGCAGCCTCCGAAGGGACAGGGGGCCTGAAAAACTGTTTTTT.

The J gene is TRBJ1-3, the V gene TRBV5-5, with D perhaps TRBD1 (5 bases). Germline CDR1 SGHKS, CDR2 YYEKEE (reference sequence). V shed 0 bases and J shed 4 bases, with 17 bases lying between them. The CDR3 is 17 amino acids. The DNA for the CDR3 is TGTGCCAGCAGCTTGGGCTCGCAGGGCGGTTTGGGAAACACCATATATTTT. Translated: CASSLGSQGGLGNTIYF.

V gene TRBV10-3 combines with J gene TRBJ2-3; 8 nucleotides line up with TRBD2. Germline CDR1 reads ENHRY; CDR2 reads SYGVKD. V lost 6 bases to trimming and J lost 5 bases; unmatched junction nucleotides: 4. This CDR3 is built from 13 residues. The CDR3 protein is CAISGGAKDTQYF. The DNA of the CDR3 is TGTGCCATCAGCGGGGGGGCCAAAGATACGCAGTATTTT.

The sample holds one count of this clone. The gene calls are TRBV9 and TRBJ2-1; 7 bases match TRBD2. Unmatched junction bases numbered 13, after V lost 3 bases and J lost 4 bases. The germline CDR1 and CDR2 sequences are SGDLS and YYNGEE. This CDR3 spans 17 amino acids. CDR3: CASSADNKPGLYNEQFF. CDR3 DNA: TGTGCCAGCAGCGCGGACAACAAACCGGGACTATACAATGAGCAGTTCTTC.

This sequence joins TRBV30 and TRBJ2-2; 12 bases are shared with TRBD2. The CDR3 has 17 amino acids. After removal of 3 bases from V and 7 bases from J, the junction contained 12 bases not matched to a gene. CDR1 is GTSNPN and CDR2 is SVGIG in the germline V gene (reference sequence). CDR3 in DNA: TGTGCCTGGAGCCGGGTACTAGCGGGAGGAAAAGGCGGGGAGCTGTTTTTT. As protein: CAWSRVLAGGKGGELFF.

The V call is TRBV7-9, the J call TRBJ1-4; 7 nucleotides agree with TRBD1. Germline V gene sequence: CDR1 SEHNR, CDR2 FQNEAQ (reference sequence). The CDR3 is 18 amino acids. V lost 3 bases and J lost 0; bases outside the gene matches: 10. The CDR3 DNA sequence: TGTGCCAGCAGCTTGAGCAGGGGGAAAGTATCAACTAATGAAAAACTGTTTTTT. This encodes CASSLSRGKVSTNEKLFF.

The V and J genes are TRBV7-6 and TRBJ1-2, with D perhaps matching TRBD1 (6 bases). The CDR3 covers 15 residues. V shed 4 bases and J shed 3 bases, with 15 bases lying between them. Looked up from germline, CDR1 is SGHVS and CDR2 is FNYEAQ. CDR3 region: CASSSFSTGDYGYTF. The DNA for the CDR3 is TGTGCCAGCAGCTCTTTTTCGACAGGCGACTATGGCTACACCTTC.

The chain has TRBV27 and TRBJ1-2, with TRBD1 as a possible D gene (5 bases). V was trimmed by 0 bases and J by 5 bases, leaving 13 bases between them. This CDR3 is built from 15 residues. Germline loops: CDR1 MNHEY, CDR2 SMNVEV (reference sequence). The CDR3 region has the DNA TGTGCCAGCAGTTTATCCTTGGGGGGGGGATATGGCTACACCTTC. It translates to CASSLSLGGGYGYTF.

This clone was recorded once. V usage is TRBV19 and J usage is TRBJ1-1, with D hard to call. Germline values: CDR1 LNHDA, CDR2 SQIVND (reference sequence). Trimming stripped 7 bases from V and 0 bases from J, with 15 bases between. The CDR3 totals 15 residues. The CDR3 DNA sequence: TGTGCCAGTATCCTGGGCAGCAGAATGAACACTGAAGCTTTCTTT. Translation: CASILGSRMNTEAFF.

This clone was detected once. The rearrangement uses TRBV11-2 and TRBJ2-2; TRBD1 aligns across 11 bases. Germline CDR1 and CDR2: SGHAT and FQNNGV. The CDR3 is 14 amino acids. Unmatched junction bases numbered 0, after V lost 3 bases and J lost 6 bases. The CDR3 region is CASSLGQGAGELFF. CDR3 nucleotide sequence: TGTGCCAGCAGCTTGGGACAGGGGGCCGGGGAGCTGTTTTTT. Full variable domain (outside the CDR3, taken from reference TRBV11-2 and TRBJ2-2): EAGVAQSPRYKIIEKRQSVAFWCNPISGHATLYWYQQILGQGPKLLIQFQNNGVVDDSQLPKDRFSAERLKGVDSTLKIQPAKLEDSAVYLCASSLGQGAGELFFGEGSRLTVL.